Following are 13 T cell receptor beta chains from one sample sequenced in a study of shared clonotypes between healthy human individuals. TCRdb's table, derived via immunoSEQ multiplex PCR, lists solely in-frame clones and lacks some. The sample lists approximately 1,000,000 clones; 78% were seen once. The sequenced material came from memory CD4+ T cells from PBMCs. Stated subset: CD45RA-negative fraction. These receptors were collected from a man aged 18 to 29 in good health. Some clones in this sample may be carry-over from other donors' samples.

Comments on this clone: Just one base apart from a much larger clone, this may be a read error. Distinct nucleotide sequences in the sample also encode this CDR3. This chain links TRBV4-1 with TRBJ2-1, with 12 bases identical to TRBD2. The CDR3 has 17 residues. Unmatched junction bases numbered 5, after V lost 3 bases and J lost 2 bases. The germline V gene has CDR1 MGHRA and CDR2 YSYEKL. The CDR3 region is CASSHPSGRGTYNEQFF. The DNA of the CDR3 is TGCGCCAGCAGCCACCCTAGCGGGAGGGGGACCTACAATGAGCAGTTCTTC.

The chain has TRBV28 and TRBJ2-7, with 8 nucleotides matching TRBD2. After removal of 6 bases from V and 2 bases from J, the junction contained 9 bases not matched to a gene. This CDR3 is 15 amino acids long. Germline V lookup: CDR1 MDHEN, CDR2 SYDVKM. CDR3 in DNA: TGTGCCAGCAGCAAACCCGGGACTAGGACCTACGAGCAGTACTTC. This encodes CASSKPGTRTYEQYF.

The genes are TRBV18 and TRBJ2-1; 9 bases fit TRBD1. Losses at the gene ends were 3 bases for V and 8 bases for J; bases not matched to a gene: 11. Germline CDR1 reads KGHSH; CDR2 reads LQKENI. The CDR3 is 16 residues long. The CDR3 region is CASSPPGTGLAYEQFF. In nucleotides, the CDR3 is TGTGCCAGCTCACCCCCCGGGACAGGGCTGGCGTATGAGCAGTTCTTC.

DNA for the CDR3: TGTGCCAGCAGCTTCGGGACGGCGAATGAAAAACTGTTTTTT. Amino acids: CASSFGTANEKLFF. This chain uses TRBV5-6 with TRBJ1-4; maybe TRBD1 (5 bases). Deletions cut 2 bases from V and 5 bases from J, with 10 bases between. CDR3 size: 14 residues. CDR1 SGHDT and CDR2 YYEEEE come from the germline V gene.

The chain joins TRBV13 to TRBJ1-2; no firm D call. V gave up 0 bases and J gave up 7 bases, with 6 bases separating them. Germline lookup yields CDR1 PRHDT and CDR2 FYEKMQ (reference sequence). The CDR3 has 12 residues. CDR3 nucleotides: TGTGCCAGCAGCTTAGGCCTGGTTGGCTACACCTTC. Encoded protein: CASSLGLVGYTF. Full variable domain (missing parts from reference TRBV13 and TRBJ1-2): AAGVIQSPRHLIKEKRETATLKCYPIPRHDTVYWYQQGPGQDPQFLISFYEKMQSDKGSIPDRFSAQQFSDYHSELNMSSLELGDSALYFCASSLGLVGYTFGSGTRLTVV.

V is TRBV18 and J is TRBJ2-1; 8 bases agree with TRBD2. The CDR3 contains 16 residues. Germline V lookup: CDR1 KGHSH, CDR2 LQKENI. V shed 4 bases and J 4 bases; nucleotides not matched to a gene: 9. This CDR3 reads CASSRTAGAQYNEQFF. The CDR3 coding sequence is TGTGCCAGCTCACGAACAGCGGGGGCCCAATACAATGAGCAGTTCTTC. The complete variable domain, with remaining parts taken from reference TRBV18 and TRBJ2-1, reads NAGVMQNPRHLVRRRGQEARLRCSPMKGHSHVYWYRQLPEEGLKFMVYLQKENIIDESGMPKERFSAEFPKEGPSILRIQQVVRGDSAAYFCASSRTAGAQYNEQFFGPGTRLTVL.

About this clone: At one of its ends the junction is not consistent with the germline gene, which may arise from a read error. The chain recombines TRBV5-4 with TRBJ2-3; D remains unclear. The CDR3 spans 12 residues. Germline CDR1 reads SGHNT; CDR2 reads YYREEE (reference sequence). CDR3 residues: CASSSSPASPNF. The CDR3 coding sequence is TGTGCCAGCAGCTCCTCTCCCGCCAGTCCCAATTTT.

This clone was seen once. J is TRBJ2-7 and V is TRBV6-5, with 10 positions matching TRBD2. J lost 6 bases, V lost 6 bases, and 8 bases had no gene match. Germline V lookup: CDR1 MNHEY, CDR2 SVGAGI. The CDR3 runs to 14 residues. The CDR3 region is CASSGLAGVGEQYF. CDR3 bases: TGTGCCAGCAGCGGGCTAGCGGGAGTGGGCGAGCAGTACTTC.

This chain links TRBV4-1 with TRBJ2-1, with unresolved D. The length of the CDR3 is 16 residues. V lost 3 bases to trimming and J lost 0 bases, with 12 bases between them. The germline V gene encodes CDR1 MGHRA and CDR2 YSYEKL. CDR3 sequence reads: CASSQGTSLSYNEQFF. The CDR3 nucleotides are TGCGCCAGCAGCCAGGGTACGAGCCTCTCCTACAATGAGCAGTTCTTC.

This clone was found a few times. The chain recombines TRBV7-9 with TRBJ2-1; a possible D gene is TRBD1 (6 bases). Trimming took off 5 bases at V and 8 bases at J, with 10 bases between the two ends. Per germline, CDR1 SEHNR and CDR2 FQNEAQ (reference sequence). This CDR3 contains 12 residues. Written as DNA, the CDR3 is TGTGCCAGCAGCCCTCAGGGGTATGAGCAGTTCTTC. Its translation: CASSPQGYEQFF. The entire variable domain, with the rest obtained from reference TRBV7-9 and TRBJ2-1, is as follows: DTGVSQNPRHKITKRGQNVTFRCDPISEHNRLYWYRQTLGQGPEFLTYFQNEAQLEKSRLLSDRFSAERPKGSFSTLEIQRTEQGDSAMYLCASSPQGYEQFFGPGTRLTVL.

This clone was counted a single time. The chain joins TRBV5-1 to TRBJ2-1; D is uncertain. The length of the CDR3 is 11 residues. V was pared by 7 bases and J by 0 bases, with 2 bases between. Germline-derived CDR1 and CDR2 are SGHRS and YFSETQ. This chain's CDR3 is CASASYNEQFF. The CDR3 DNA sequence: TGCGCCAGCGCCTCCTACAATGAGCAGTTCTTC.

The rearrangement uses TRBV6-1 and TRBJ2-1; 11 bases align to TRBD1. V dropped 3 bases and J dropped 2; count of bases not matched to a gene: 6. The CDR3 has 17 residues. Germline-derived CDR1 and CDR2 are MNHNS and SASEGT. As DNA, the CDR3 is TGTGCCAGCAGTGAGGGGGAGGGACAGGGGGCCTACAATGAGCAGTTCTTC. Translation gives CASSEGEGQGAYNEQFF.

J is TRBJ2-6 and V is TRBV28, with TRBD1 matching 9 bases. Germline V gene sequence: CDR1 MDHEN, CDR2 SYDVKM. There are 15 residues in the CDR3. V lost 7 bases and J lost 3; bases outside the gene matches: 4. CDR3 bases: TGTGCCAGCACTACAGGGGGCTTTGGGGCCAACGTCCTGACTTTC. Its protein is CASTTGGFGANVLTF.